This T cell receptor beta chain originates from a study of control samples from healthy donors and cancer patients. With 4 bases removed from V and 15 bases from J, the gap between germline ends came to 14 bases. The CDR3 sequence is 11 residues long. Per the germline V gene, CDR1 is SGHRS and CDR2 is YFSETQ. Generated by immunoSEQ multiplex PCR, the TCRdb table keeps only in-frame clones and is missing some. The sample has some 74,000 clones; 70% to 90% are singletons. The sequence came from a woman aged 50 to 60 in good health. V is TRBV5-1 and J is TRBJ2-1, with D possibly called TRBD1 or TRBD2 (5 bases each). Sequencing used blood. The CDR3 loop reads CASSPGASRFF. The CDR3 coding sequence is TGCGCCAGCAGCCCCGGGGCCTCGCGGTTCTTC.